Below are 9 T cell receptor beta chains sequenced from a single sample in a study of CD8 T cells in ankylosing spondylitis. A single record per CDR3 protein comes from TCRdb applying MiXCR to the 5' RACE reads. Of 150,000 to 200,000 distinct CDR3 sequences detected, roughly 13% appear once; the ten largest clones hold about 15%. The sequenced material came from blood, either unsorted or a sorted T cell fraction (not recorded which). Receptor source: a male donor with ankylosing spondylitis or in good health (not recorded which).

The chain carries TRBV19 and TRBJ2-1; 7 positions agree with TRBD2. The length of the CDR3 is 14 residues. Per germline, CDR1 LNHDA and CDR2 SQIVND (reference sequence). V shed 7 bases and J 2 bases; nucleotides not matched to a gene: 5. The CDR3 DNA sequence: TGTGCCAGTAATCCCGGGACTACCTACAATGAGCAGTTCTTC. As protein: CASNPGTTYNEQFF.

This clonotype was seen ten or more times. This chain links TRBV10-3 with TRBJ1-3; D is unresolved. The V end lost 3 bases, the J end lost 0 bases, and 6 bases lay between the germline ends. The germline V gene encodes CDR1 ENHRY and CDR2 SYGVKD. CDR3 size: 14 residues. The CDR3 DNA is TGTGCCATCAGTGATGAGGGCTCTGGAAACACCATATATTTT. Protein product: CAISDEGSGNTIYF.

This clonotype came up many times. The chain recombines TRBV7-9 with TRBJ2-7; D possibly corresponds to TRBD2 (6 bases). The V and J ends lost 5 bases and 2 bases respectively, with 19 bases between them. The CDR3 has 16 residues. Germline CDR1 reads SEHNR; CDR2 reads FQNEAQ (reference sequence). CDR3 protein: CASSARAGFGAYEQYF. CDR3 bases: TGTGCCAGCAGCGCGAGGGCGGGGTTTGGAGCCTACGAGCAGTACTTC. The complete variable domain, with remaining parts taken from reference TRBV7-9 and TRBJ2-7, reads DTGVSQNPRHKITKRGQNVTFRCDPISEHNRLYWYRQTLGQGPEFLTYFQNEAQLEKSRLLSDRFSAERPKGSFSTLEIQRTEQGDSAMYLCASSARAGFGAYEQYFGPGTRLTVT.

The chain uses TRBV6-4 and TRBJ1-1; D unclear. The CDR3 is 13 residues long. V dropped 0 bases and J dropped 6 bases, with 8 bases sitting between them. Looked up from germline, CDR1 is MRHNA and CDR2 is SNTAGT. The CDR3 DNA follows: TGTGCCAGCAGTGACTCGATGGAGGCTGAAGCTTTCTTT. Its protein is CASSDSMEAEAFF.

V is TRBV30 and J is TRBJ2-3, with 7 bases aligning to TRBD2. Germline V gene lookup returns CDR1 GTSNPN and CDR2 SVGIG (reference sequence). V shed 0 bases and J 4 bases; nucleotides not matched to a gene: 7. This CDR3 spans 15 amino acids. The CDR3 DNA reads TGTGCCTGGAGTGTTAGTGCGGGAGTGGCAGATACGCAGTATTTT. As protein: CAWSVSAGVADTQYF.

The J gene is TRBJ1-2, the V gene TRBV4-1, with a tentative D call TRBD1 (6 bases). The CDR3 totals 16 residues. V lost 2 bases, J lost 3 bases, and 16 bases lay in between. The germline V gene encodes CDR1 MGHRA and CDR2 YSYEKL. CDR3 region: CASSQPYGDTHYGYTF. CDR3 sequence (DNA): TGCGCCAGCAGCCAACCCTACGGGGACACTCACTATGGCTACACCTTC.

The sample holds many counts of this clonotype. The V call is TRBV5-5, the J call TRBJ2-7; no definite D call. The CDR3 has 13 amino acids. Germline V gene lookup returns CDR1 SGHKS and CDR2 YYEKEE (reference sequence). V was shortened by 3 bases and J by 2 bases, with 9 bases between the two germline ends. The CDR3 region is CASSWSLTYEQYF. In DNA, the CDR3 is TGTGCCAGCAGCTGGTCTTTAACCTACGAGCAGTACTTC.

The rearrangement joins TRBV6-5 to TRBJ2-5; 10 bases align to TRBD2. This CDR3 contains 17 residues. V lost 4 bases and J lost 1; bases outside the gene matches: 9. The germline V gene has CDR1 MNHEY and CDR2 SVGAGI. CDR3 nucleotides: TGTGCCAGCAGTTTCACCTGGACTAGCGGCCTCCAAGAGACCCAGTACTTC. Its translation is CASSFTWTSGLQETQYF.

The chain carries TRBV5-1 and TRBJ2-6; possible D gene TRBD1, 5 bases. Germline CDR1 reads SGHRS; CDR2 reads YFSETQ. The length of the CDR3 is 18 residues. Trimming took off 3 bases at V and 1 base at J, with 17 bases between the two ends. CDR3 loop: CASSSPFLDSSGANVLTF. In nucleotides, the CDR3 is TGCGCCAGCAGCTCTCCGTTCCTCGACAGTTCTGGGGCCAACGTCCTGACTTTC.